The source of this TCR beta chain is a study of post-analysis software for immune sequencing data. A note on this clonotype: Its specificity is unknown.

The TCR beta cDNA libraries contained unique molecular identifiers. A population of roughly 0.9 to 11 million T cells gave rise to 450,000 to 500,000 cDNA molecules. Each CDR3 protein is one row after TCRdb ran MiXCR on the PCR reads. The table lists roughly 400,000 distinct CDR3 sequences, approximately 38% of them singletons, with less than 8% in the top ten. This CDR3 region has 14 residues. CDR1 is DFQATT, CDR2 SNEGSKA, per germline (reference sequence). V was shortened by 6 bases and J by 3 bases, with 14 bases between the two germline ends. Whole-study results and caveats: Five TRBV segments, including TRBV5-6, TRBV5-1 and TRBV20-1, were more frequent in patients than controls. Same-batch samples co-clustered strongly by F measure.

The chain is built from TRBV20-1 and TRBJ1-4; tentatively, D is TRBD1 (6 bases). The sample consisted of blood. This TCR derives from a girl aged 2-15 years with multiple sclerosis. The CDR3 nucleotides are TGCAGTGCCCGACAGGACACTTCTAATGAAAAACTGTTTTTT. It is translated as CSARQDTSNEKLFF.